These 5 T cell receptor beta chains came from one sample sequenced in a study of T cell changes during pregnancy in multiple sclerosis. Data came from immunoSEQ multiplex PCR; TCRdb stores just in-frame clones and leaves some out. The sample carries more than 55,000 clones, 75% to 95% recorded once. Source: peripheral blood, taken in the first trimester of pregnancy. The receptor set was obtained from a female donor in good health, enrolled as a control in a pregnancy study.

This clone was seen just once. J is TRBJ2-5 and V is TRBV6-6; TRBD1 might be the D (5 bases). The CDR3 sequence is 14 residues long. Deletions cut 4 bases from V and 1 base from J, with 10 bases between. Germline V lookup: CDR1 MNHNY, CDR2 SVGAGI (reference sequence). The chain's CDR3 is CASSSQGIQETQYF. In DNA, the CDR3 is TGTGCCAGCAGTTCCCAGGGAATCCAAGAGACCCAGTACTTC.

This chain uses TRBV5-6 with TRBJ1-5; D remains unclear. Germline assignment: CDR1 SGHDT and CDR2 YYEEEE. V was shortened by 0 bases and J by 0 bases, with 10 bases between the two germline ends. CDR3 length equals 16 residues. CDR3 residues: CASSLAGGYSNQPQHF. For the CDR3, the DNA is TGTGCCAGCAGCTTGGCAGGAGGATATAGCAATCAGCCCCAGCATTTT.

This clone has a single count. This chain joins TRBV19 and TRBJ2-7, with D tentatively TRBD1 (5 bases). Trimming pared 4 bases from V and 3 bases from J, leaving 13 bases between. This CDR3 comprises 14 residues. Looked up from germline, CDR1 is LNHDA and CDR2 is SQIVND (reference sequence). The CDR3: CASSTRQNFYEQYF. The CDR3 bases are TGTGCCAGTAGTACTAGACAGAATTTCTACGAGCAGTACTTC.

This chain joins TRBV14 and TRBJ2-7; no reliable D call. The CDR3 is 11 residues long. Trimming pared 4 bases from V and 4 bases from J, leaving 5 bases between. Germline CDR1 reads SGHDN; CDR2 reads FVKESK. CDR3 DNA: TGTGCCAGCAGCCGTAGTTACGAGCAGTACTTC. Encoded protein: CASSRSYEQYF.

The chain couples TRBV7-2 to TRBJ1-2, with D perhaps TRBD1 (6 bases). Per germline, CDR1 SGHTA and CDR2 FQGNSA. Deletions cut 1 base from V and 5 bases from J, with 11 bases between. CDR3 size: 14 residues. As DNA, the CDR3 is TGTGCCAGCAGCTTAGGAGGGGGAGCTTATGGCTACACCTTC. Its protein product is CASSLGGGAYGYTF.